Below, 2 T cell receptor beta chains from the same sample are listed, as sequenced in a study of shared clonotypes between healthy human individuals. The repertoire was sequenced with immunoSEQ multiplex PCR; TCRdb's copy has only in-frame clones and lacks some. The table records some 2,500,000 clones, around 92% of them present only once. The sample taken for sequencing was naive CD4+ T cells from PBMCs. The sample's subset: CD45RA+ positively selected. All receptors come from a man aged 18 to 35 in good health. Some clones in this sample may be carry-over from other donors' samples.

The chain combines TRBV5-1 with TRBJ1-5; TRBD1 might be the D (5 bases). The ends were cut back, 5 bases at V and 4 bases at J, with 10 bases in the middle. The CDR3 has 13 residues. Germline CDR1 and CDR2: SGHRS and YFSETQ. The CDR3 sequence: CASRDTVNQPQHF. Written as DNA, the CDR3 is TGCGCCAGCAGGGACACAGTTAATCAGCCCCAGCATTTT.

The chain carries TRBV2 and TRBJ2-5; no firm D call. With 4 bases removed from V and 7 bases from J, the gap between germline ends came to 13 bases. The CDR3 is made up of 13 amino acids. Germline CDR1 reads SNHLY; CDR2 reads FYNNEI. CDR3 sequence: CASSVGPLGTQYF. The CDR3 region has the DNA TGTGCCAGCAGTGTCGGCCCACTGGGGACCCAGTACTTC.